Listed below are T cell receptor beta chains from one sample, sequenced in a study of CD8+ T cells in alopecia areata. The protocol was immunoSEQ multiplex PCR, while the TCRdb copy is restricted to in-frame clones and leaves out a portion. This table has about 150,000 clones, about 56% appearing once. The sequencing here drew on CD8+ T cells sorted from blood, taken at week 4, from a patient treated with tofacitinib. The receptors stem from a human donor with alopecia areata. Each CDR3 is given with its conserved first and last residue. The D gene is left open where the match is weak. Size is omitted from some rows. Given values are once, few, many or a class for expanded clones.

NA	TRBV27	NA	TRBJ2-4	TGTGCCAGCAGGCAGACCCGGGGAAGGGGCAAAAACATTCAGTACTTC	CASRQTRGRGKNIQYF
NA	TRBV2	NA	TRBJ1-2	TGTGCCAGCAGTGAAGGTGGACAAGGTGGCTACACCTTC	CASSEGGQGGYTF
NA	TRBV7-9	TRBD1	TRBJ1-5	TGTGCCAGCAGCCCCCCCGGAACAGGGGCTCAGCCCCAGCATTTT	CASSPPGTGAQPQHF
NA	TRBV4-1	NA	TRBJ1-1	TGCGCCAGCAGCCAAGATCCGGGGTTGAACACTGAAGCTTTCTTT	CASSQDPGLNTEAFF
few	TRBV7-9	NA	TRBJ2-7	TGTGCCAGCAGCTTAGGGCAGGGGACATACTACGAGCAGTACTTC	CASSLGQGTYYEQYF
few	TRBV29-1	NA	TRBJ1-2	TGCAGCGTTGAAGGAGCGGGGTATGGTGGCTACACCTTC	CSVEGAGYGGYTF
few	TRBV6-5	NA	TRBJ2-7	TGTGCCAGCAGTTACCTCGGACAGTCCTACGAGCAGTACTTC	CASSYLGQSYEQYF
few	TRBV4-1	NA	TRBJ2-3	TGCGCCAGCAGCCAGGAAAAAGAGGGGACTCGCCTAATTACGCAGTATTTT	CASSQEKEGTRLITQYF
NA	TRBV7-3	NA	TRBJ2-1	TGTGCCAGCAGCTTAATTAGGAGCTCCTACAATGAGCAGTTCTTC	CASSLIRSSYNEQFF
NA	TRBV7-9	NA	TRBJ2-1	TGTGCCAGCGGGAATTACAATGAGCAGTTCTTC	CASGNYNEQFF
NA	TRBV29-1	TRBD1	TRBJ2-1	TGCAGCGCGGACTCAGGGACAGAGGAATACAATGAGCAGTTCTTC	CSADSGTEEYNEQFF
few	TRBV14	NA	TRBJ2-7	TGTGCCAGCAGCAACTTCAACGAGCAGTACTTC	CASSNFNEQYF
NA	TRBV27	NA	TRBJ1-2	TGTGCCAGCAGTTTATCTCGGGGGTATGGCTATGGCTACACCTTC	CASSLSRGYGYGYTF
once	TRBV2	TRBD1	TRBJ2-7	TGTGCCAGCAGCCGGGACAGGGGCCACGAGCAGTACTTC	CASSRDRGHEQYF
NA	TRBV5-1	NA	TRBJ1-1	TGCGCCAGCAGCTATGGGACCCAAGTAACTGAAGCTTTCTTT	CASSYGTQVTEAFF
few	TRBV29-1	NA	TRBJ2-7	TGCAGCGCCGAGCCCCAGGGTATCTCCTACGAGCAGTACTTC	CSAEPQGISYEQYF
NA	TRBV7-9	NA	TRBJ1-1	TGTGCCAGCATCCTGGACCTAGCCGACACTGAAGCTTTCTTT	CASILDLADTEAFF
NA	TRBV29-1	TRBD2	TRBJ2-5	TGCAGCGTTGAAGGACTAGCGGGGGCCCGGGGGGAGGAGACCCAGTACTTC	CSVEGLAGARGEETQYF
once	TRBV4-3	NA	TRBJ1-2	TGCGCCAGCAGCCACTTAGACAGCACCTATGGCTACACCTTC	CASSHLDSTYGYTF
NA	TRBV11-2	NA	TRBJ1-1	TGTGCCAGCAGCTTAGGGGTAGGGAGGTCGAACACTGAAGCTTTCTTT	CASSLGVGRSNTEAFF
few	TRBV10-3	NA	TRBJ1-5	TGTGCCATCAGTACGGATACCTATCAGCCCCAGCATTTT	CAISTDTYQPQHF
NA	TRBV19	NA	TRBJ2-1	TGTGCCAGTAGTATCGGGGGAGAGCAGTTCTTC	CASSIGGEQFF
NA	TRBV7-8	NA	TRBJ2-7	TGTGCCAGCAGCTTAAGTCTCCGCTACGAGCAGTACTTC	CASSLSLRYEQYF
NA	TRBV29-1	TRBD2	TRBJ2-5	TGCAGCGTTGAAGATCCGGGCGCCTGGGGGGGCCAGTACTTC	CSVEDPGAWGGQYF
NA	TRBV7-9	NA	TRBJ2-1	TGTGCCAGCTGGTCGTCGGCAAATGAGCAGTTCTTC	CASWSSANEQFF
NA	TRBV2	NA	TRBJ2-7	TGTGCCAGCAGAATGGCCTGGACCCTCAACGAGCAGTACTTC	CASRMAWTLNEQYF
NA	TRBV30	TRBD1	TRBJ1-2	TGTGCCAGCCAGGAGCCGACAGGGGGACTTTACTATGGCTACACCTTC	CASQEPTGGLYYGYTF
NA	TRBV7-9	NA	TRBJ1-6	TGTGCCAGCAGCTCGCCGGGGGACACCTTGGGGTCACCCCTCCACTTT	CASSSPGDTLGSPLHF
few	TRBV6-1	NA	TRBJ1-6	TGTGCCAGCAGTGAAGCTTTAGAGAATTCACCCCTCCACTTT	CASSEALENSPLHF
few	TRBV7-9	NA	TRBJ1-1	TGTGCCAGCAGCCACAGGGATCGCACTGAAGCTTTCTTT	CASSHRDRTEAFF
NA	TRBV5-1	TRBD1	TRBJ1-1	TGCGCCAGCAGCTTACAGGGGGTTGGCGCTTTCTTT	CASSLQGVGAFF
NA	TRBV5-1	NA	TRBJ2-7	TGCGCCAGCAGCTTGGCCCAGGGGTCCCGCTACGAGCAGTACTTC	CASSLAQGSRYEQYF
NA	TRBV30	TRBD1	TRBJ2-6	TGTGCCTGGGCCGGGACAGGCATCTCTGGGGCCAACGTCCTGACTTTC	CAWAGTGISGANVLTF
NA	TRBV27	TRBD1	TRBJ1-5	TGTGCCAGCGGTGACAGGGACAGCAATCAGCCCCAGCATTTT	CASGDRDSNQPQHF
few	TRBV6-5	TRBD2	TRBJ2-3	TGTGCCAGCAGTGGTATGAGCGGGGGCGGCGATACGCAGTATTTT	CASSGMSGGGDTQYF
NA	TRBV5-1	TRBD1	TRBJ1-6	TGCGCCAGCAGCTTGGAGGGGACAGGGACTCCACCCCTCCACTTT	CASSLEGTGTPPLHF
few	TRBV30	NA	TRBJ2-1	TGTGCCTGGAGTGTAGAGGGGTATAGTGAGCAGTTCTTC	CAWSVEGYSEQFF
few	TRBV13	NA	TRBJ1-1	TGTGCCAGCAGCCCCTCCGACACTGAAGCTTTCTTT	CASSPSDTEAFF